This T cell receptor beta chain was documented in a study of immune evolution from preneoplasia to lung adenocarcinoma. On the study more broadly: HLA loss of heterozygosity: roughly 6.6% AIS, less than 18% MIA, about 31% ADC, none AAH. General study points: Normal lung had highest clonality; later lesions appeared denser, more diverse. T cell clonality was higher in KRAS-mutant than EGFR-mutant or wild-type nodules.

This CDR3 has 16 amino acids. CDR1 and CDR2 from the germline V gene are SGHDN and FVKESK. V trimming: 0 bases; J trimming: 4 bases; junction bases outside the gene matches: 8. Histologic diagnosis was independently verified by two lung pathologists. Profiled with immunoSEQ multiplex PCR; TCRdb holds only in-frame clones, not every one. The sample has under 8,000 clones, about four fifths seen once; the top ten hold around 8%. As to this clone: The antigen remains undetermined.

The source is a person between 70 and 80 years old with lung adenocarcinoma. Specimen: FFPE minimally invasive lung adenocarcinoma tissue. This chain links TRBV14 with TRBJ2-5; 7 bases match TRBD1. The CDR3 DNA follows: TGTGCCAGCAGCCAAGAATTAGGGGGCCTAGGAGAGACCCAGTACTTC. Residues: CASSQELGGLGETQYF.